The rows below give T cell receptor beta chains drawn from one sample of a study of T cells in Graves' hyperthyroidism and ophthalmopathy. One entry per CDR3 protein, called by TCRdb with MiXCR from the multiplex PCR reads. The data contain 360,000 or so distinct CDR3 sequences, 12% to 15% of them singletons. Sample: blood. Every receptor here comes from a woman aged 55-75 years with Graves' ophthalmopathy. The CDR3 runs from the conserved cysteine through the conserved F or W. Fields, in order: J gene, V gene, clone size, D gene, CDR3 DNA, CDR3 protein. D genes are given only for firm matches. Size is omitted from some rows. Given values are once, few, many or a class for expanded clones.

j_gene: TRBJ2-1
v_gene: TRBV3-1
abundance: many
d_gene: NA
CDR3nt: TGTGCCAGCAGCCAAGAAAAGGAGGCTAACAATGAGCAGTTCTTC
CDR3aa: CASSQEKEANNEQFF

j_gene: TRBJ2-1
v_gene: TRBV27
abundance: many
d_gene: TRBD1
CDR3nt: TGTGCCAGCAAGGGACAGGAATTCGAGTTCCATGAGCAGTTCTTC
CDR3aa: CASKGQEFEFHEQFF

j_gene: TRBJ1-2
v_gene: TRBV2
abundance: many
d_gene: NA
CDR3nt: TGTGCCAGCAGTGAAAGTTTAGGGTCCGCCTATGGCTACACCTTC
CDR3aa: CASSESLGSAYGYTF

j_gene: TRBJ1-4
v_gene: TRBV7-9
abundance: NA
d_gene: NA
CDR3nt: TGTGCCAGCAGCCCGTGGCAGGGCGGTGAAAAACTGTTTTTT
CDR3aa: CASSPWQGGEKLFF

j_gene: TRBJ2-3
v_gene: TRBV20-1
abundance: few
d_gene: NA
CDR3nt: TGCAGTGCCGGACCACTAGTCGCGATCGCAGATACGCAGTATTTT
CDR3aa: CSAGPLVAIADTQYF

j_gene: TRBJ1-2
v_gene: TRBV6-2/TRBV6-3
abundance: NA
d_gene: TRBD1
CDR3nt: TGTGCCAGCAGTTACTCGGGGGGCAGGGGGACTAACTATGGCTACACCTTC
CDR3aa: CASSYSGGRGTNYGYTF

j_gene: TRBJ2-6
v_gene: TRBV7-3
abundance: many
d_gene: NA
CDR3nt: TGTGCCAGCAGCTCTGGGGCCAACGTCCTGACTTTC
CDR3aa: CASSSGANVLTF

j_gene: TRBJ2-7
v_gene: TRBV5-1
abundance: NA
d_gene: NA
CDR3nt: TGCGCCAGCAGCCACGACTCGAACTACGAGCAGTACTTC
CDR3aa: CASSHDSNYEQYF

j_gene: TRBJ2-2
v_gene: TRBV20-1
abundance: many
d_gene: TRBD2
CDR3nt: TGCAGTGCTAGATTAGCGGGAGTAATCGGGGAGCTGTTTTTT
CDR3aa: CSARLAGVIGELFF

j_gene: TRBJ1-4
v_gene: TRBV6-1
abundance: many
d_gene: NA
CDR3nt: TGTGCCAGCAGCGTCGGACGCAGTGCAACTAATGAAAAACTGTTTTTT
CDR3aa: CASSVGRSATNEKLFF

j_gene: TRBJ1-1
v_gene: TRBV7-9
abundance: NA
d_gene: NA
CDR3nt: TGTGCCAGCAGCTTTAATCTCGCCGAGAACACTGAAGCTTTCTTT
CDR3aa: CASSFNLAENTEAFF

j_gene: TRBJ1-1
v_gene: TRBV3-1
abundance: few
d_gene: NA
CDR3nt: TGTGCCAGCAGCGCGGGTACAGGTCCAGCTTTCTTT
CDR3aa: CASSAGTGPAFF

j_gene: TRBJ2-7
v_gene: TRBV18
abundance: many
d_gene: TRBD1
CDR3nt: TGTGCCAGCTCACCGGGGACAGTCTCAGCACCCTACGAGCGGTACTTC
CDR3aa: CASSPGTVSAPYERYF

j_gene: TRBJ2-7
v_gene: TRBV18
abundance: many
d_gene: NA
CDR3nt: TGTGCCAGCTCACCCGGACCGTTGGTCTACGAGCAGTACTTC
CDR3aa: CASSPGPLVYEQYF

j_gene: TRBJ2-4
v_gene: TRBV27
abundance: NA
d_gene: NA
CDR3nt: TGTGCCAGCAGTACCGGTCAAAACATTCAGTACTTC
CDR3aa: CASSTGQNIQYF

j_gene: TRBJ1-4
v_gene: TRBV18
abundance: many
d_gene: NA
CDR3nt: TGTGCCAGCTCAACGGAGGCAGGGCCTAATGAAAAACTGTTTTTT
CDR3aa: CASSTEAGPNEKLFF

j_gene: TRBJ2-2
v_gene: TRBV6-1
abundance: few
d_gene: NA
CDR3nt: TGTGCCAGCAATCACGACCCCCACACCGGGGAGCTGTTTTTT
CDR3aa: CASNHDPHTGELFF

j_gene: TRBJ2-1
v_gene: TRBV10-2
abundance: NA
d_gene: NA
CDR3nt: TGCGCCAGCCGGGCCGGCTCCTACAATGAGCAGTTCTTC
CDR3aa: CASRAGSYNEQFF

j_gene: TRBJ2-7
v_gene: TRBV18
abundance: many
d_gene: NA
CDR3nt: TGTGCCAGCTCACCTAAACAGGGCACCTACGAGCAGTACTTC
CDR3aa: CASSPKQGTYEQYF

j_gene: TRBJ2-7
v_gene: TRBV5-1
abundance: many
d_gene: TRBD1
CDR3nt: TGCGCCAGCAGCTTGGGGGTTAGACAGGGCACCTACGAGCAGTACTTC
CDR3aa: CASSLGVRQGTYEQYF

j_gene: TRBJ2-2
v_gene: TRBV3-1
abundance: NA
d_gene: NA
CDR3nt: TGTGCCGCCCGGGTCCCCGGTCACACCGGGGAGCTGTTTTTT
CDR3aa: CAARVPGHTGELFF

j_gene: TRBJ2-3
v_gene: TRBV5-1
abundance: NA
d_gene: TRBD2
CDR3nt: TGCGCCAGCAGCTTACGGGTGGGACTAGCGGAGTTCACAGATACGCAGTATTTT
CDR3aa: CASSLRVGLAEFTDTQYF

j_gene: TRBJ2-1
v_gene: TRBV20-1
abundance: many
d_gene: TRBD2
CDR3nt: TGCAGTGCTAGTCGGGGGAGGGCCGGAGTTGAGCAGTTCTTC
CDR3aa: CSASRGRAGVEQFF

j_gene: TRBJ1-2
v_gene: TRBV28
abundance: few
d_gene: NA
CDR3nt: TGTGCCAGCGTTGGGGGGAAGTTTGGCTACACCTTC
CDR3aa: CASVGGKFGYTF

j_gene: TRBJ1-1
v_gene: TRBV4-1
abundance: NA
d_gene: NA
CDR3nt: TGCGCCAGCAGCCGGCAGCCCGGGGCTGAAGCTTTCTTT
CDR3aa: CASSRQPGAEAFF

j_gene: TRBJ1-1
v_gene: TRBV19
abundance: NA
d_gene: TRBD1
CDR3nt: TGTGCCAGTAGTATATCTTCAGGGGGCTACAACACTGAAGCTTTCTTT
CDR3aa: CASSISSGGYNTEAFF

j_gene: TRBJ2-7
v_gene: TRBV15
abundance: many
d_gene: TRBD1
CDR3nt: TGTGCCACCAGCAGTACCGGGACAGCCTCCTACGAGCAGTACTTC
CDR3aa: CATSSTGTASYEQYF

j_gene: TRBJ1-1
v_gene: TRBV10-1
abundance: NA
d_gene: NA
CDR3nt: TGCGCCAGCAGTGAGGGGGGGCCGGGCACTGAAGCTTTCTTT
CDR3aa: CASSEGGPGTEAFF

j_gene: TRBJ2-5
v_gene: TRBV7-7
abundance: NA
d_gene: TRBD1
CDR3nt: TGTGCCAGCAGCCCTCACCTGGGACAGTCAGGGGAGACCCAGTACTTC
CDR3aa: CASSPHLGQSGETQYF

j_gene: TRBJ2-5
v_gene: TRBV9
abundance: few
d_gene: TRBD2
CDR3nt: TGTGCCAGCAGCGTTAATACCAGGACTAGCGGGGCAGAGACCCAGTACTTC
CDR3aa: CASSVNTRTSGAETQYF

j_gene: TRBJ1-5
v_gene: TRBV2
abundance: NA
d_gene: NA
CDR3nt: TGTGCCAGCAGTGGATGGGGGGGCGCGTTGGGGAATCAGCCCCAGCATTTT
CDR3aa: CASSGWGGALGNQPQHF

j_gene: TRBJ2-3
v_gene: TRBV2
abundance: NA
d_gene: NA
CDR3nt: TGTGCCAGCGGGAGGACTAGCACAGATACGCAGTATTTT
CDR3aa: CASGRTSTDTQYF

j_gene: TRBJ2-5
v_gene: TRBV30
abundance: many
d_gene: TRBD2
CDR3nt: TGTGCCTGGAGTGTAGGGCGACTAGCGGAGGGGACCCGGTACTTC
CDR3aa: CAWSVGRLAEGTRYF

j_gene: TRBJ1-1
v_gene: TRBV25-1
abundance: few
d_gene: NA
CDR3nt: TGTGCCAGCAGTGAATATGGGTCAGGTGACACTGAAGCTTTCTTT
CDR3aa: CASSEYGSGDTEAFF

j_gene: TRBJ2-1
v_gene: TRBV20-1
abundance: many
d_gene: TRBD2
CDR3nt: TGCAGTGCTCTAGCGGACAACTACAATGAGCAGTTCTTC
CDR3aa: CSALADNYNEQFF

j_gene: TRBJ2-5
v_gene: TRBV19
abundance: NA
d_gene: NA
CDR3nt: TGTGCCACAAGCTCCCTGGGCTACCAAGAGACCCAGTACTTC
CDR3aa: CATSSLGYQETQYF

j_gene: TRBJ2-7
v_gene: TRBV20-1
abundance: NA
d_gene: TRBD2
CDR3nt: TGCAGTGCTAGAGCGCTCCCTCGGGAGGCCCCCCTCTGGGAGCAGTACTTC
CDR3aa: CSARALPREAPLWEQYF

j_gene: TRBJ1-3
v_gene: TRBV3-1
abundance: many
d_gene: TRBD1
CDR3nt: TGTGCCAGCAGCACACAGGGGTCTGGAAACACCATATATTTT
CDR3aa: CASSTQGSGNTIYF

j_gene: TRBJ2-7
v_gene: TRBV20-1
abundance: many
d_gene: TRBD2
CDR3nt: TGCAGTGCTAGAGATCCTAGCAGGCTAGCGGGTTACGAGCAGTACTTC
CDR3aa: CSARDPSRLAGYEQYF

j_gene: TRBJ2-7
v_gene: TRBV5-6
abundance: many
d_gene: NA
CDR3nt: TGTGCCAGCAGCTTAGACATCTACGAGCAGTACTTC
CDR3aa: CASSLDIYEQYF

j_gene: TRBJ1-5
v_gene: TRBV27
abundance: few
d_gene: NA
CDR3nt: TGTGCCAGCAGCCACGGCCTGTATCAGCCCCAGCATTTT
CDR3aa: CASSHGLYQPQHF

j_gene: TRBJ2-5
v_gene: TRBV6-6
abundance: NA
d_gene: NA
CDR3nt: TGTGCCAGCAGTTACTCGAACCAGCCACAAGAGACCCAGTACTTC
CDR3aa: CASSYSNQPQETQYF

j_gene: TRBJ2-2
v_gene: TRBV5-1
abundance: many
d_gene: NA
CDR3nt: TGCGCCAGCAGCCTAGGACCCACGGGGATCACCGGGGAGCTGTTTTTT
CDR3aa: CASSLGPTGITGELFF

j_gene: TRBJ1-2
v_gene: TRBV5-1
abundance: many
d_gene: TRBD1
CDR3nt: TGCGCCAGCAGCTCTACAGGGGGTAACTATGGCTACACCTTC
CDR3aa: CASSSTGGNYGYTF

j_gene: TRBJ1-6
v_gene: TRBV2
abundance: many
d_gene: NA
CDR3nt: TGTGCCAGCAGTGAAACAGGGCCTCATAATTCACCCCTCCACTTT
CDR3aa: CASSETGPHNSPLHF

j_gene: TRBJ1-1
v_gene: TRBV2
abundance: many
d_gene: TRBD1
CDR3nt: TGTGCCAGCAGAGGGGGCAGGGTATCCACTGAAGCTTTCTTT
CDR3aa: CASRGGRVSTEAFF

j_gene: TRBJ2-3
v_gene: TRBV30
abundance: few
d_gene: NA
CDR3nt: TGTGCCTGGAGTGATTCAGATACGCAGTATTTT
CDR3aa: CAWSDSDTQYF

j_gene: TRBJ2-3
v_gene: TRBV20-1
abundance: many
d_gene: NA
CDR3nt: TGCAGTGCTAGAAGGTCGAGTTTCACAGATACGCAGTATTTT
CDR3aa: CSARRSSFTDTQYF

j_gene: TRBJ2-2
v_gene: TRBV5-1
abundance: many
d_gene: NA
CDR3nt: TGCGCCAGCAGCTTTTCTGACCTCACCGGGGAGCTGTTTTTT
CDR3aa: CASSFSDLTGELFF

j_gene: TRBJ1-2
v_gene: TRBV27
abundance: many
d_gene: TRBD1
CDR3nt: TGTGCCAGCAGTCCGGGGACAGAAGCTAACTATGGCTACACCTTC
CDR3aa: CASSPGTEANYGYTF

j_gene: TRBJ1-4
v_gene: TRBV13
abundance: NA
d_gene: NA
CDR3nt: TGTGCCAGCAGCTTTAGGGGACGGGAAAAACTGTTTTTT
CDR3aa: CASSFRGREKLFF